This is a list of T cell receptor beta chains from one sample in a study of vaccination and CD4 T cells after COVID-19. Antigen specificity for these receptors is unknown. TCRdb processed the PCR reads anew with MiXCR; each CDR3 protein has one entry. The profile shows some 8,000 distinct CDR3 sequences, about 31% of them singletons. Sequences were obtained from CD4+ T cells from blood, cultured in vitro. These receptors were obtained from a human donor in good health. Both conserved end residues are part of each CDR3. The order of the fields is J gene, V gene, CDR3 protein.

TRBJ2-1 | TRBV7-8 | CASRSSGTFDNEQFF
TRBJ2-3 | TRBV27 | CASSPTPGRRSPDTQYF
TRBJ2-5 | TRBV6-5 | CASSYSGADETQYF
TRBJ1-5 | TRBV28 | CASRTDKPYSNQPQHF
TRBJ2-3 | TRBV6-1 | CASTQGTSGRWGTDTQYF
TRBJ2-7 | TRBV29-1 | CSVLTASYEQYF
TRBJ2-5 | TRBV5-6 | CASSLRRAQETQYF
TRBJ2-3 | TRBV27 | CASSQTSGRARHTQYF
TRBJ2-2 | TRBV7-3 | CASSPLGGPFNTGELFF
TRBJ2-3 | TRBV15 | CATSSRSGGTDTQYF
TRBJ2-6 | TRBV6-2/TRBV6-3 | CASSYSSGANVLTF
TRBJ1-5 | TRBV7-2 | CASSGGPGDHNQPQHF
TRBJ1-2 | TRBV24-1 | CATSDGRYGYTF
TRBJ2-1 | TRBV7-2 | CASSNQLGGAGRDNEQFF
TRBJ2-2 | TRBV19 | CASSMASGRGTGELFF
TRBJ1-5 | TRBV20-1 | CSARQGDQPQHF
TRBJ2-1 | TRBV6-1 | CASSRQGTYNEQFF
TRBJ1-5 | TRBV6-5 | CASSSSSGFQPQHF
TRBJ1-6 | TRBV11-2 | CASSLVSGQQNSPLHF
TRBJ1-1 | TRBV5-4 | CASSSAGQGNTEAFF
TRBJ1-6 | TRBV5-1 | CASSIVAGRNSPLHF
TRBJ1-1 | TRBV7-9 | CASTLMTGKAEAFF
TRBJ1-5 | TRBV27 | CASSLRDGGDQPQHF
TRBJ2-7 | TRBV24-1 | CATSDLSEQYF
TRBJ2-7 | TRBV6-1 | CASNQGGLSSYEQYF
TRBJ2-7 | TRBV27 | CASGGGSYEQYF
TRBJ1-6 | TRBV14 | CASSQIGRSPLHF
TRBJ2-1 | TRBV7-9 | CASSLPGVSWNEQFF
TRBJ2-7 | TRBV29-1 | CSVERGQGNEQYF
TRBJ2-5 | TRBV14 | CASSPGETQYF
TRBJ2-5 | TRBV20-1 | CSASTNQAGGLETQYF
TRBJ2-7 | TRBV27 | CASRRSSVSSSEQYF
TRBJ1-5 | TRBV25-1 | CASGQPQHF
TRBJ2-7 | TRBV20-1 | CSAQQGTGTYEQYF
TRBJ2-3 | TRBV6-1 | CASSEGTGADTQYF
TRBJ1-1 | TRBV28 | CASSSRDFIDVVF
TRBJ1-2 | TRBV28 | CASSWGGYGYTF
TRBJ2-3 | TRBV4-3 | CASSQASAGATDTQYF
TRBJ2-3 | TRBV2 | CASSAGGDGTDTQYF
TRBJ2-5 | TRBV7-8 | CASSLNRGRDETQYF
TRBJ2-7 | TRBV6-2/TRBV6-3 | CASRLGLPNYEQYF
TRBJ1-6 | TRBV28 | CASSRYNSPLHF
TRBJ1-1 | TRBV18 | CASSRDSMNTEAFF
TRBJ1-2 | TRBV7-2 | CASSLGLDFGYGYTF
TRBJ2-2 | TRBV20-1 | CSAKFTTGTGEWFF
TRBJ1-5 | TRBV6-2/TRBV6-3 | CASGDSHNQPQHF
TRBJ1-2 | TRBV7-2 | CASSPDRHGYTF
TRBJ2-7 | TRBV28 | CASSLVGTALGDYEQYF
TRBJ2-3 | TRBV20-1 | CSARDPGAGTDTQYF
TRBJ1-5 | TRBV20-1 | CSASPFGTGGINQPQHF
TRBJ2-7 | TRBV18 | CASSPPSGRASYEQYF
TRBJ2-7 | TRBV28 | CASSLGRGYEQYF
TRBJ2-1 | TRBV20-1 | CSASPQTVSEQFF
TRBJ1-6 | TRBV4-2 | CASSQADGQDNSPLHF
TRBJ2-6 | TRBV27 | CASSPSGANVLTF
TRBJ2-1 | TRBV6-1 | CASSATQYYNEQFF
TRBJ1-5 | TRBV6-1 | CASHTGNQPQHF
TRBJ2-3 | TRBV6-5 | CASSYDGGKDTQYF
TRBJ2-6 | TRBV15 | CATSRGIEANVLTF
TRBJ2-3 | TRBV20-1 | CSASKTTSTDTQYF